This TCR beta chain was identified during a study of shared clonotypes between healthy human individuals. Turning to the study itself: CD4 naive and CD4 memory each took three plates per donor, while CD8 naive took two and CD8 memory one. Study-level findings and limits: Naive subsets generally exceeded memory subsets in estimated richness.

From germline, CDR1 is DFQATT and CDR2 SNEGSKA (reference sequence). The CDR3 consists of 11 residues. V was clipped by 1 base and J by 4 bases, with 2 bases between them. Generated by immunoSEQ multiplex PCR, the TCRdb table keeps only in-frame clones and is missing some. Of some 1.1 million clones in the sample, roughly 80% were seen once. In this sample, this clone turned up a few times. Its target is unknown. Distinct nucleotide sequences in the sample also encode this CDR3. The sequence was obtained from a man younger than 35 in good health. Some clones in this sample may be carry-over from other donors' samples. The rearrangement joins TRBV20-1 to TRBJ2-1; D gene uncertain. Specimen: memory CD4+ T cells from PBMCs. Subset of the sample: CD45RA-negative fraction. The CDR3 region is CSARGYNEQFF. The CDR3 DNA follows: TGCAGTGCTAGAGGTTACAATGAGCAGTTCTTC.